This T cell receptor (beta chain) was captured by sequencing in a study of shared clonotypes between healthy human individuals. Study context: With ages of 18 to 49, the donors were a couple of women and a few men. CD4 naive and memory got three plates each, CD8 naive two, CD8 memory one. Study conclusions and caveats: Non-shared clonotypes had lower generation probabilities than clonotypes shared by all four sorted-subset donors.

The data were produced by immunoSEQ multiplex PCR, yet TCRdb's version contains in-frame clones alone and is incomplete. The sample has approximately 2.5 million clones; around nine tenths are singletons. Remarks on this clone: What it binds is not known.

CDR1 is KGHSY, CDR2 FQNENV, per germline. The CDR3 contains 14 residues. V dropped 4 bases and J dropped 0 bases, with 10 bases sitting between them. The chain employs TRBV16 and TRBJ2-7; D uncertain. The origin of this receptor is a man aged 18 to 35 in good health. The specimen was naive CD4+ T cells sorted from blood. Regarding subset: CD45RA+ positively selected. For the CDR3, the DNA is TGTGCCAGCAGCCCCGCAACCAGCTCCTACGAGCAGTACTTC. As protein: CASSPATSSYEQYF.